This T cell receptor (beta chain) was sequenced in a study of control samples from healthy donors and cancer patients. The CDR3 is 14 residues long. CDR1 and CDR2 from the germline V gene are MGHDK and SYGVNS. The germline V and J ends were trimmed by 1 base and 4 bases, with 10 bases remaining between them. This clone occurred once. The table came from immunoSEQ multiplex PCR; TCRdb's copy has only in-frame clones and leaves some out. The sample consists of 150,000 to 200,000 clones, around 95% of them appearing once. Source material: blood. The J gene is TRBJ1-2, the V gene TRBV25-1; a weak D match, TRBD1 (6 bases). The sequence was obtained from a woman aged 40 to 50 in good health. In DNA form, the CDR3 reads TGTGCCAGCAGTGAATGGGGACAAATCTATGGCTACACCTTC. Residues: CASSEWGQIYGYTF.